These T cell receptor beta chains were read from a single sample in a study of neurological immune-mediated disorders. TCRdb processed the 5' RACE reads anew with MiXCR; each CDR3 protein has one entry. The profile shows tens of thousands of distinct CDR3 sequences, about 5.1% of them singletons. Source material: PBMCs. Receptors were obtained from a woman in her seventies with multiple sclerosis. Both conserved end residues are part of each CDR3. A D gene is named only where the DNA matches it firmly. Rows may omit the clone size; those that give it use once, few, many or a size class.

TRBD2,TRBJ2-3,many,TRBV20-1,CSASRTSGSEDTQYF,TGCAGTGCCAGTAGGACTAGCGGGAGTGAAGATACGCAGTATTTT
TRBD1,TRBJ2-5,-,TRBV15,CATSREGGVLRQTQYF,TGTGCCACCAGCAGAGAAGGGGGCGTTCTCAGGCAGACCCAGTACTTC
-,TRBJ2-5,many,TRBV2,CASREETQYF,TGTGCCAGCAGAGAAGAGACCCAGTACTTC
-,TRBJ2-7,many,TRBV15,CATSRVGNEQYF,TGTGCCACCAGCAGAGTTGGGAACGAGCAGTACTTC
TRBD1,TRBJ1-1,many,TRBV27,CASSRYRDSGTEAFF,TGTGCCAGCAGTCGCTACCGGGACAGTGGCACTGAAGCTTTCTTT
-,TRBJ2-7,many,TRBV12-3/TRBV12-4,CASSFNDRYEQYF,TGTGCCAGCAGTTTTAACGACAGGTACGAGCAGTACTTC
TRBD1,TRBJ1-1,many,TRBV20-1,CSARGGTGGTEAFF,TGCAGTGCTAGAGGAGGGACAGGAGGCACTGAAGCTTTCTTT
-,TRBJ1-6,many,TRBV7-8,CASSLGAARINSPLHF,TGTGCCAGCAGCTTAGGAGCCGCGCGGATAAATTCACCCCTCCACTTT
TRBD1,TRBJ1-2,many,TRBV4-3,CASSQESGGSYGYTF,TGCGCCAGCAGCCAAGAGTCAGGGGGCAGCTATGGCTACACCTTC
-,TRBJ1-3,many,TRBV5-1,CASSLGTERGNTIYF,TGCGCCAGCAGCTTGGGCACTGAGCGGGGAAACACCATATATTTT
-,TRBJ2-7,-,TRBV5-1,CASSLQVSAYEQYF,TGCGCCAGCAGCTTACAGGTATCGGCCTACGAGCAGTACTTC
TRBD2,TRBJ2-1,many,TRBV11-2,CASSRGGRAGGPSNEQFF,TGTGCCAGCAGCCGCGGGGGACGAGCGGGAGGGCCGAGTAATGAGCAGTTCTTC
-,TRBJ2-1,many,TRBV5-1,CASSPGTTVNEQFF,TGCGCCAGCTCCCCTGGGACAACTGTCAATGAGCAGTTCTTC
-,TRBJ1-2,many,TRBV12-3/TRBV12-4,CASSRAYGYTF,TGTGCCAGCAGCCGGGCTTATGGCTACACCTTC
TRBD1,TRBJ2-7,many,TRBV7-8,CASRLDRGRVEQYF,TGTGCCAGCAGGCTCGACAGGGGGCGAGTCGAGCAGTACTTC
TRBD2,TRBJ2-5,many,TRBV20-1,CSALSGTSKETQYF,TGCAGTGCGCTTTCCGGGACTAGCAAAGAGACCCAGTACTTC
-,TRBJ2-2,many,TRBV29-1,CSVTQGWGTGELFF,TGCAGCGTGACACAGGGATGGGGGACCGGGGAGCTGTTTTTT
-,TRBJ1-1,many,TRBV5-1,CASSFGQVWETEAFF,TGCGCCAGCAGCTTCGGGCAGGTGTGGGAGACTGAAGCTTTCTTT
-,TRBJ1-1,many,TRBV6-1,CASSVKGVTNTEAFF,TGTGCCAGCAGTGTGAAGGGCGTCACCAACACTGAAGCTTTCTTT
TRBD1,TRBJ1-1,many,TRBV10-3,CAISTGQGMNTEAFF,TGTGCCATCAGCACCGGACAGGGAATGAACACTGAAGCTTTCTTT
TRBD2,TRBJ2-2,many,TRBV12-3/TRBV12-4,CASNSMGAGGHTGELFF,TGTGCCAGCAATTCAATGGGAGCGGGAGGACACACCGGGGAGCTGTTTTTT
TRBD1,TRBJ1-2,-,TRBV10-2,CASSEQGNGYTF,TGCGCCAGCAGTGAACAGGGGAATGGCTACACCTTC
-,TRBJ1-5,-,TRBV28,CASRASGLLTQPQHF,TGTGCCAGCAGGGCAAGCGGACTGTTAACCCAGCCCCAGCATTTT
TRBD2,TRBJ2-1,many,TRBV12-3/TRBV12-4,CASSLRPSGRPNEQFF,TGTGCCAGCAGCCTGCGCCCCAGCGGGAGGCCCAATGAGCAGTTCTTC
-,TRBJ1-1,many,TRBV12-3/TRBV12-4,CASSLKGPAFF,TGTGCCAGCAGTTTAAAAGGGCCGGCTTTCTTT
-,TRBJ2-2,-,TRBV9,CASSVDGGTGELFF,TGTGCCAGCAGCGTAGATGGCGGGACCGGGGAGCTGTTTTTT
-,TRBJ2-3,many,TRBV27,CASSLSALLDTQYF,TGTGCCAGCAGTTTATCGGCGCTCCTCGATACGCAGTATTTT
TRBD1,TRBJ2-7,many,TRBV20-1,CSARDPGRRTGGTYEQYF,TGCAGTGCTAGAGACCCTGGGCGAAGGACAGGGGGTACCTACGAGCAGTACTTC
-,TRBJ2-3,many,TRBV20-1,CSALERDTQYF,TGCAGTGCTCTGGAAAGAGATACGCAGTATTTT
-,TRBJ2-7,many,TRBV25-1,CASSGHGDLQYF,TGTGCCAGCAGTGGACATGGAGATTTGCAGTACTTC
-,TRBJ1-1,many,TRBV12-3/TRBV12-4,CASTTGSVMNTEAFF,TGTGCCAGCACTACAGGTTCCGTCATGAACACTGAAGCTTTCTTT
-,TRBJ1-3,many,TRBV7-3,CASSLKYTIYF,TGTGCCAGCTCCCTAAAGTACACCATATATTTT
-,TRBJ2-5,many,TRBV29-1,CSVDQGSQETQYF,TGCAGCGTTGACCAGGGCTCCCAAGAGACCCAGTACTTC
TRBD2,TRBJ2-2,many,TRBV12-3/TRBV12-4,CASRGGGTYTGELFF,TGTGCCAGTCGGGGGGGCGGGACCTACACCGGGGAGCTGTTTTTT
TRBD1,TRBJ1-5,many,TRBV5-1,CASSLDGGGSQPQHF,TGCGCCAGCAGCTTGGATGGAGGGGGCTCTCAGCCCCAGCATTTT
TRBD2,TRBJ2-3,-,TRBV3-1,CASSLWGSGRTDTQYF,TGTGCCAGCAGCCTTTGGGGTAGCGGGAGAACAGATACGCAGTATTTT
TRBD1,TRBJ2-1,many,TRBV20-1,CSARGPSDRGEQFF,TGCAGTGCTAGAGGCCCCAGCGACAGGGGAGAGCAGTTCTTC
TRBD2,TRBJ2-4,many,TRBV3-1,CASSLGLAGGAKNIQYF,TGTGCCAGCAGCCTTGGACTAGCGGGAGGGGCCAAAAACATTCAGTACTTC
-,TRBJ2-2,many,TRBV5-1,CASRPTVGGSTGELFF,TGCGCCAGCAGGCCCACGGTTGGCGGGTCCACCGGGGAGCTGTTTTTT
-,TRBJ2-1,many,TRBV30,CAWSNNEQFF,TGTGCCTGGAGTAACAATGAGCAGTTCTTC
-,TRBJ2-5,many,TRBV4-1,CASSQLTRDAETQYF,TGCGCCAGCAGCCAACTGACTAGGGATGCGGAGACCCAGTACTTC
TRBD2,TRBJ2-7,many,TRBV6-5,CASSSTSGDSYEQYF,TGTGCCAGCAGTTCCACTAGCGGGGATTCCTACGAGCAGTACTTC
-,TRBJ2-5,many,TRBV4-3,CASSQEPLAETQYF,TGCGCCAGCAGCCAAGAGCCCTTGGCGGAGACCCAGTACTTC
-,TRBJ1-1,-,TRBV10-3,CAISESQDLNTEAFF,TGTGCCATCAGTGAGTCGCAGGACCTGAACACTGAAGCTTTCTTT
-,TRBJ2-3,few,TRBV13,CASSYTLADTQYF,TGTGCCAGCAGCTATACCCTAGCAGATACGCAGTATTTT
TRBD1,TRBJ2-6,few,TRBV20-1,CSARQGAFTSNGANVLTF,TGCAGTGCTAGACAGGGGGCGTTTACTTCTAACGGGGCCAACGTCCTGACTTTC
TRBD1,TRBJ1-5,many,TRBV9,CASSRGTVPQPQHF,TGTGCCAGCAGCCGGGGGACAGTCCCTCAGCCCCAGCATTTT
-,TRBJ2-3,-,TRBV7-9,CASSRASTDTQYF,TGTGCCAGCAGCCGGGCGAGCACAGATACGCAGTATTTT
-,TRBJ1-2,many,TRBV7-2,CASSFEFGYTF,TGTGCCAGCAGCTTCGAGTTTGGCTACACCTTC
TRBD2,TRBJ2-3,many,TRBV7-9,CASSLAASGRTDTQYF,TGTGCCAGCAGCTTAGCGGCTAGCGGGAGGACAGATACGCAGTATTTT
-,TRBJ1-2,many,TRBV21-1,CASSNQFLDRGVGGYTF,TGTGCCAGCAGCAATCAGTTTCTGGACAGGGGGGTTGGTGGCTACACCTTC
TRBD1,TRBJ2-1,-,TRBV30,CAWSKGASYNEQFF,TGTGCCTGGAGTAAGGGGGCCTCCTACAATGAGCAGTTCTTC